This T cell receptor (beta chain) was identified during a study of neurological immune-mediated disorders. Trimming took 3 bases from V and 5 from J, leaving 23 bases between them. CDR1 and CDR2 (germline): LGHDT, YNNKEL (reference sequence). This CDR3 is 17 amino acids long. One entry per CDR3 protein results from TCRdb running MiXCR on the 5' RACE reads. The table records about 44,000 distinct CDR3 sequences, around a fifth of them present only once. Time point denoted: technical triplicate 3. This clonotype was picked up many times. The V and J genes are TRBV3-1 and TRBJ2-7; TRBD2 might be the D (7 bases). This TCR came from a man aged 55-75 years with HTLV-1-associated myelopathy (HAM/TSP). The specimen was PBMCs. The CDR3 loop is CASSHAIGGGLRDEQYF. CDR3 bases: TGTGCCAGCAGCCATGCGATTGGCGGGGGCCTGAGGGACGAGCAGTACTTC.